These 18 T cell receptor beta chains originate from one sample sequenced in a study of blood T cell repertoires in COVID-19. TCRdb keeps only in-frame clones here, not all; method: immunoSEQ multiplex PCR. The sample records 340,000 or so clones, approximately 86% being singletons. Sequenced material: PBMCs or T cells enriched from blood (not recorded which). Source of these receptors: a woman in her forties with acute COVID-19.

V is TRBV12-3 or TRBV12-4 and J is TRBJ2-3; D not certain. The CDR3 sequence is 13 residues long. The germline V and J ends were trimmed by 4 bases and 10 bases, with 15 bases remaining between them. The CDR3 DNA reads TGTGCCAGCAGTTCCCAGACTGGCAATCCGCAGTATTTT. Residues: CASSSQTGNPQYF.

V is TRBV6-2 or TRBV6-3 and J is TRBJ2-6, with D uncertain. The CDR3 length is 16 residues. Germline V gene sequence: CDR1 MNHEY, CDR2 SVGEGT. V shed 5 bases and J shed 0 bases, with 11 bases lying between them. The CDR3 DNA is TGTGCCAGCAGTCAAACACGAAACTCTGGGGCCAACGTCCTGACTTTC. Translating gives CASSQTRNSGANVLTF.

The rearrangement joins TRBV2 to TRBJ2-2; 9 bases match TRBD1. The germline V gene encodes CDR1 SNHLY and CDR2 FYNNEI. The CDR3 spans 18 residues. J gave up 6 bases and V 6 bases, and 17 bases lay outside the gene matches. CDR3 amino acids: CASSTTLGTGPFPGELFF. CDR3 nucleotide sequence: TGTGCCAGCAGCACAACTTTGGGGACAGGGCCTTTCCCCGGGGAGCTGTTTTTT.

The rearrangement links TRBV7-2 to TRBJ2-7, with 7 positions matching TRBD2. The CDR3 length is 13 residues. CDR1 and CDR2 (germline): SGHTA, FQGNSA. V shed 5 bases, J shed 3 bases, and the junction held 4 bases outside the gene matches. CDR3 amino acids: CASSPGTIYEQYF. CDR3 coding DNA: TGTGCCAGCAGCCCCGGGACTATCTACGAGCAGTACTTC. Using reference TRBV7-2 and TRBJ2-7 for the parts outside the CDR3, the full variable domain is GAGVSQSPSNKVTEKGKDVELRCDPISGHTALYWYRQSLGQGLEFLIYFQGNSAPDKSGLPSDRFSAERTGGSVSTLTIQRTQQEDSAVYLCASSPGTIYEQYFGPGTRLTVT.

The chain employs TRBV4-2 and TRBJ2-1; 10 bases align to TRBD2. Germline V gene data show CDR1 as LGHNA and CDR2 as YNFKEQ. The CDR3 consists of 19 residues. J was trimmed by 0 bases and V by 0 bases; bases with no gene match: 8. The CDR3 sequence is CASSQESLAGALSYNEQFF. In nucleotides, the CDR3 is TGTGCCAGCAGCCAAGAGTCCCTAGCGGGAGCGCTCTCCTACAATGAGCAGTTCTTC.

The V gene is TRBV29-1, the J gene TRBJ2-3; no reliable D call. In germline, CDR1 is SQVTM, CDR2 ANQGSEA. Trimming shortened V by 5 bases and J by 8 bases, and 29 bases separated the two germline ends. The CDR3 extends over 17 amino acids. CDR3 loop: CSVHKYGVSRDVGTQYF. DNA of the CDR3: TGCAGCGTTCATAAATACGGAGTCTCAAGAGACGTGGGTACGCAGTATTTT.

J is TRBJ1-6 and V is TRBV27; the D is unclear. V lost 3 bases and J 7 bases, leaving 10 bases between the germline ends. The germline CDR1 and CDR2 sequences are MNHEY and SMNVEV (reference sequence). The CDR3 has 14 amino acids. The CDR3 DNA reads TGTGCCAGCAGTTTCCCGGGAAAAAATTCACCCCTCCACTTT. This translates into CASSFPGKNSPLHF.

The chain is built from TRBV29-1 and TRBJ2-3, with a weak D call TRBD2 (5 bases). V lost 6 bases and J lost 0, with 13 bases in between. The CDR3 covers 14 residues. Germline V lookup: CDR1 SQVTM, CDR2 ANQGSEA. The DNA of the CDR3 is TGCAGCGTCATGGGAGTTTTCAGCACAGATACGCAGTATTTT. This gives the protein CSVMGVFSTDTQYF.

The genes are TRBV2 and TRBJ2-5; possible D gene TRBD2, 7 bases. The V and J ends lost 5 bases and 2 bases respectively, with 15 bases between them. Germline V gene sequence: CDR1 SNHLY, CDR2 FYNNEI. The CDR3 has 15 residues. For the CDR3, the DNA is TGTGCCAGCAGTTCCGAGGGGGGGGGACAAGAGACCCAGTACTTC. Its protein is CASSSEGGGQETQYF.

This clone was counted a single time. CDR3 nucleotides: TGTGCCAGCAGCGGGACAGGGGTTAGACAGCCCCAGCATTTT. It specifies CASSGTGVRQPQHF. The genes are TRBV25-1 and TRBJ1-5; TRBD1 agrees at 10 bases. The V segment lost 6 bases and the J segment 7 bases; nucleotides outside the gene matches: 6. The CDR3 loop spans 14 amino acids. Germline CDR1 reads MGHDK; CDR2 reads SYGVNS.

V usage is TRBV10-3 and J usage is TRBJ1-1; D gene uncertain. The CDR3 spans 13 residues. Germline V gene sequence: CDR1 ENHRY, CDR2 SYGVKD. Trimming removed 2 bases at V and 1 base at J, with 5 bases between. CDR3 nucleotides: TGTGCCATCAGTGAGACAGCGAACACTGAAGCTTTCTTT. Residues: CAISETANTEAFF.

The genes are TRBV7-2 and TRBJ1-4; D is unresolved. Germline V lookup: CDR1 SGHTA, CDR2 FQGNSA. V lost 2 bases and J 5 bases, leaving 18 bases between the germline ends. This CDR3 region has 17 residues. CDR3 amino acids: CASSLIGSGVINEKLFF. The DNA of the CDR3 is TGTGCCAGCAGCTTAATTGGCAGCGGTGTAATCAATGAAAAACTGTTTTTT.

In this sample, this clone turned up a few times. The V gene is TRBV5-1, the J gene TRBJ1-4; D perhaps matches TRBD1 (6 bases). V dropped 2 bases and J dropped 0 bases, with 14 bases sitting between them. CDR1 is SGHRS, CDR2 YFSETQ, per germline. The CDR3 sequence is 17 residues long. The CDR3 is CASSFSQGPATNEKLFF. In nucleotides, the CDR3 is TGCGCCAGCAGCTTTAGCCAGGGGCCTGCAACTAATGAAAAACTGTTTTTT.

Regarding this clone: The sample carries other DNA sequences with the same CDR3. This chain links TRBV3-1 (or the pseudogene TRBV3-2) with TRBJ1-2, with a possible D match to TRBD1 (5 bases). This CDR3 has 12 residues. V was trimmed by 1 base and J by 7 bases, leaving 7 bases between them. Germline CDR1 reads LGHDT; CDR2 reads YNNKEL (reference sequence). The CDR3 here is CASSQVRGGYTF. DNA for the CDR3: TGTGCCAGCAGCCAAGTTAGGGGTGGCTACACCTTC.

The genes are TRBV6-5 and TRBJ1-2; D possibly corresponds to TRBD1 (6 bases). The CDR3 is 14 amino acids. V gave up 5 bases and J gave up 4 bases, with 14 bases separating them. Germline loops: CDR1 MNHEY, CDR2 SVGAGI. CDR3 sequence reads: CASSRDRKIYGYTF. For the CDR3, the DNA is TGTGCCAGCAGTCGTGACAGGAAAATCTATGGCTACACCTTC.

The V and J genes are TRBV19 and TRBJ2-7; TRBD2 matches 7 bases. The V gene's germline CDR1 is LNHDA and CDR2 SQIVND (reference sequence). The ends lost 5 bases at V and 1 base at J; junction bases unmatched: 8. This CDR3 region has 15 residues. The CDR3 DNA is TGTGCCAGTAGTCTAGGCGGGAGCAAATCCTACGAGCAGTACTTC. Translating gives CASSLGGSKSYEQYF.

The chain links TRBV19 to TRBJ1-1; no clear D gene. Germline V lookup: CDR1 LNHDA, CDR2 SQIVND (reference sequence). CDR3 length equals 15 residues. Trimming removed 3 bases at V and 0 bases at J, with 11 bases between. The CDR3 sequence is CASSIGYTVNTEAFF. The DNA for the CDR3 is TGTGCCAGTAGTATCGGATATACAGTGAACACTGAAGCTTTCTTT.

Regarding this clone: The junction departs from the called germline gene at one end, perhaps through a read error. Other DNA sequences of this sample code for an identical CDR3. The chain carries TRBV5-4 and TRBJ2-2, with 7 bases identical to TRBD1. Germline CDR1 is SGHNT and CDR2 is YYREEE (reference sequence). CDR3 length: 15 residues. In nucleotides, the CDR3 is TGTGCCGGACGTAGGGGGCCGTCGAACACCGGGGAACTGTTTTTT. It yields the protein CAGRRGPSNTGELFF.